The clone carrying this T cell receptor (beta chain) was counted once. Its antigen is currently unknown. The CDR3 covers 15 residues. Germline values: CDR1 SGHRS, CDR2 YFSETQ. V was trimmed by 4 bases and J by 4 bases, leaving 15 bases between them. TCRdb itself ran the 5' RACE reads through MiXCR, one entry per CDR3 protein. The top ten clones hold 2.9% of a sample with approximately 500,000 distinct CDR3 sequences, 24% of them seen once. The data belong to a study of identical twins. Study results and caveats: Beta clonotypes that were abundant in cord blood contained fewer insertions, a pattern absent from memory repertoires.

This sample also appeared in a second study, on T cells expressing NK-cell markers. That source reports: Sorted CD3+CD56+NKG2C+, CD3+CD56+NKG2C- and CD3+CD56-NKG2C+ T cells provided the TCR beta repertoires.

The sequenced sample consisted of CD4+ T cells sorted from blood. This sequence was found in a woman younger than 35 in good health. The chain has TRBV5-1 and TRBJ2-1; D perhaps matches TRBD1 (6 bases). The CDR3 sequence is CASSHNDRTYNEQFF. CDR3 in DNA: TGCGCCAGCAGCCATAATGACAGGACATACAATGAGCAGTTCTTC.